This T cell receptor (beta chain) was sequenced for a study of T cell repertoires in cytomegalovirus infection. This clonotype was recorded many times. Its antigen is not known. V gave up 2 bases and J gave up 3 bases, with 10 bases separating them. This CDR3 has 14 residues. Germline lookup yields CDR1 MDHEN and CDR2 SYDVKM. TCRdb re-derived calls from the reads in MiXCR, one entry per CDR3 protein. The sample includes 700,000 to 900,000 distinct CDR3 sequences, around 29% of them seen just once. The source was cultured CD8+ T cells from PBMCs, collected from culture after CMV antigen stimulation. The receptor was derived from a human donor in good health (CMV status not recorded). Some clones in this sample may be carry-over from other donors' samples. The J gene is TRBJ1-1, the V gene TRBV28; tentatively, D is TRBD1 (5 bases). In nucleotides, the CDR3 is TGTGCCAGCAGTTTAGGGGGGGGGGACACTGAAGCTTTCTTT. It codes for CASSLGGGDTEAFF.